The 6 T cell receptor beta chains given below trace back to one sample, sequenced in a study of blood T cell repertoires in COVID-19. The table came from immunoSEQ multiplex PCR; TCRdb's copy has only in-frame clones and leaves some out. The table has some 50,000 clones, about four fifths seen once; the top ten hold 4.4%. Source material: peripheral blood. These receptors were taken from a man aged 45 to 65 with active COVID-19.

The rearrangement uses TRBV28 and TRBJ1-2, with a tentative D call TRBD1 (6 bases). Between the trimmed V and J ends, which lost 4 bases and 4 bases, there was a span of 22 bases. CDR1 and CDR2 from the germline V gene are MDHEN and SYDVKM. The CDR3 length is 17 residues. Written as DNA, the CDR3 is TGTGCCAGCAGTTCCCCGAAGATGGGGGCGCTCGGCTATGGCTACACCTTC. This sequence encodes CASSSPKMGALGYGYTF.

The J gene is TRBJ1-1, the V gene TRBV5-1; no definite D call. The CDR3 runs to 16 residues. CDR1 SGHRS and CDR2 YFSETQ come from the germline V gene. Between the trimmed V and J ends, which lost 4 bases and 0 bases, there was a span of 16 bases. The CDR3 here is CASSPQPTLMNTEAFF. The CDR3 region has the DNA TGCGCCAGCAGCCCCCAACCGACTTTAATGAACACTGAAGCTTTCTTT.

The chain links TRBV10-3 to TRBJ1-3, with D perhaps TRBD1 (5 bases). CDR1 is ENHRY, CDR2 SYGVKD, per germline. This CDR3 has 15 amino acids. Trimming removed 7 bases from V and 1 base from J, with 14 bases in between. CDR3 amino acids: CAINQGPLSGNTIYF. Written as DNA, the CDR3 is TGTGCCATCAATCAGGGCCCGCTATCTGGAAACACCATATATTTT.

This CDR3 is CASSTGTGGNSPLHF. CDR3 coding DNA: TGCGCCAGCAGCACCGGGACAGGCGGGAATTCACCCCTCCACTTT. The J gene is TRBJ1-6, the V gene TRBV5-1; 8 bases match TRBD1. J gave up 7 bases and V 4 bases, and 7 bases lay outside the gene matches. There are 15 residues in the CDR3. Germline lookup yields CDR1 SGHRS and CDR2 YFSETQ. Looking up the rest from reference TRBV5-1 and TRBJ1-6 gives the full variable domain: KAGVTQTPRYLIKTRGQQVTLSCSPISGHRSVSWYQQTPGQGLQFLFEYFSETQRNKGNFPGRFSGRQFSNSRSEMNVSTLELGDSALYLCASSTGTGGNSPLHFGNGTRLTVT.

The chain uses TRBV6-5 and TRBJ2-7; 8 bases align to TRBD1. The V gene's germline CDR1 is MNHEY and CDR2 SVGAGI. V lost 8 bases, J lost 1 base, and 10 bases stayed unmatched. CDR3 length equals 15 residues. CDR3 bases: TGTGCCAGCCGTATCGGACAGGGTAAATCCTACGAGCAGTACTTC. Residues: CASRIGQGKSYEQYF.

V and J are TRBV25-1 and TRBJ2-3; D gene unclear. V lost 5 bases to trimming and J lost 0 bases, with 3 bases between them. The CDR3 contains 12 residues. Germline CDR1 and CDR2: MGHDK and SYGVNS. DNA for the CDR3: TGTGCCAGCAGTCTGAGCACAGATACGCAGTATTTT. Its protein is CASSLSTDTQYF.